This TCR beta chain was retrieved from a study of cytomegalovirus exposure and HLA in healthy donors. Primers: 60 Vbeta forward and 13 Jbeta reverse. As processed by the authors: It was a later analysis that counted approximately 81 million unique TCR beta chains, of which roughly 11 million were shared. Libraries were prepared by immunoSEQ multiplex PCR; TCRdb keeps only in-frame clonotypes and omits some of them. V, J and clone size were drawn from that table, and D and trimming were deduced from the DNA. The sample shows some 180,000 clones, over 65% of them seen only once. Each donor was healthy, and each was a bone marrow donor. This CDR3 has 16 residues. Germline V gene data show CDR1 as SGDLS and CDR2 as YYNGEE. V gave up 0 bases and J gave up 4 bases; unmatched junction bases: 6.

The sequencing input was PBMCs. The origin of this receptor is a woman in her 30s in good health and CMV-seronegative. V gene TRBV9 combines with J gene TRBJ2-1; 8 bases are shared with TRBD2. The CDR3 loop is CASSVVSSGAYNEQFF. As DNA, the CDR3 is TGTGCCAGCAGCGTAGTGAGTAGCGGGGCGTACAATGAGCAGTTCTTC.